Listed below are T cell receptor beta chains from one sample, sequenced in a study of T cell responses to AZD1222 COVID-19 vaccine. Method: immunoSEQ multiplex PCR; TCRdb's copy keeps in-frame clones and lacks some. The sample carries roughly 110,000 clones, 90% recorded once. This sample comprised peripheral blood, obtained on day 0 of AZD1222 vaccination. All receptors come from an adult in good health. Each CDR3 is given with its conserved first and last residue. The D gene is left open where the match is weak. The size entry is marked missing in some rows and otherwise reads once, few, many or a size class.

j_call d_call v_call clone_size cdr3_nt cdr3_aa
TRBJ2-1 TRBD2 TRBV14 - TGTGCCAGCAGCCTGGGACTAGCGGGAGTAGAGCAGTTCTTC CASSLGLAGVEQFF
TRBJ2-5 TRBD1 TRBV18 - TGTGCCAGCTCACCTCCACAGGGGGAGACCCAGTACTTC CASSPPQGETQYF
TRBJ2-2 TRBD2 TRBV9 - TGTGCCAGCAGCTGGACTAGCGGGAACACCGGGGAGCTGTTTTTT CASSWTSGNTGELFF
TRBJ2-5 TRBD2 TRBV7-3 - TGTGCCAGCAGCTTAGTAGGGTCGACTAGCGAATCCCAGTACTTC CASSLVGSTSESQYF
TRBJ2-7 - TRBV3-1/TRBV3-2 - TGTGCCAGCAGCCTAGGGGGTGTCCTCTACGAGCAGTACTTC CASSLGGVLYEQYF
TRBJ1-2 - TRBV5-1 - TGCGCCAGCAGCTGGGGGGGAGGCTACACCTTC CASSWGGGYTF
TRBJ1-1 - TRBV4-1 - TGCGCCAGCAGCCTCAACAGGGTACCGGACACTGAAGCTTTCTTT CASSLNRVPDTEAFF
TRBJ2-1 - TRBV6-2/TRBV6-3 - TGTGCCAGCAGTTCGGACTCCCACAATGAGCAGTTCTTC CASSSDSHNEQFF
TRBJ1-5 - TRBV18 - TGTGCCAGCTCAGCAGGGGTTGATCAGCCCCAGCATTTT CASSAGVDQPQHF
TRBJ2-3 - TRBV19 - TGTGCCAGTAGTGCCCGCACAGATACGCAGTATTTT CASSARTDTQYF
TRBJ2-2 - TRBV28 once TGTGCCAGCAGTTTGTTTCTCTCGGAGACCGGGGAGCTGTTTTTT CASSLFLSETGELFF
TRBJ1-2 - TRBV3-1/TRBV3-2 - TGTGCCAGCAGCCGCGAGGGGAATGGCTACACCTTC CASSREGNGYTF
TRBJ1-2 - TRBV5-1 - TGCGCCAGCAGCTTCGGGGAAGGCTACACCTTC CASSFGEGYTF
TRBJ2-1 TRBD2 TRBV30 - TGTGCCTGGAAACTACCGGGACTAGCGACGAACAATGAGCAGTTCTTC CAWKLPGLATNNEQFF
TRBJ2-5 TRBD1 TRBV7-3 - TGTGCCAGCAGCTTAAGGCCGGGACAGATAGAGACCCAGTACTTC CASSLRPGQIETQYF
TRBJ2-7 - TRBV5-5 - TGTGCCAGCAGCTTGTTGGGGAGCTCCTACGAGCAGTACTTC CASSLLGSSYEQYF
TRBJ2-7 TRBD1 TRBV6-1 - TGTGCCAGCAGTGAACCCGGACAGGGCTCCTACGAGCAGTACTTC CASSEPGQGSYEQYF
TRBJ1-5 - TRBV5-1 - TGCGCCAGCAGCTTGGAGGCGATGTCGGGGTTTCAGCCCCAGCATTTT CASSLEAMSGFQPQHF
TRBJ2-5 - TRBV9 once TGTGCCAGCAGCCATTGGAACCAAGAGACCCAGTACTTC CASSHWNQETQYF
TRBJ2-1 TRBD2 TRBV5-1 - TGCGCCAGCAGCTTAGCTAGCGGGACAGCCTACAATGAGCAGTTCTTC CASSLASGTAYNEQFF
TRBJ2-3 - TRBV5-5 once TGTGCCAGCAGCTTGACTGCGGATACGCAGTATTTT CASSLTADTQYF
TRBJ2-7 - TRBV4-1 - TGCGCCAGCAGCCAAGGTGCACTTTACGAGCAGTACTTC CASSQGALYEQYF
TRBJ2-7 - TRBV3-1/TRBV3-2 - TGTGCCAGCAGCCAAGATATATGGACCTCCTACGAGCAGTACTTC CASSQDIWTSYEQYF
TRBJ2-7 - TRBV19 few TGTGCCAGTAGTGCGACTCGCTACGAGCAGTACTTC CASSATRYEQYF
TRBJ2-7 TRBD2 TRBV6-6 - TGTGCCAGCAGTCCCTCAGCCGGGACTAGCGGAGAATACGAGCAGTACTTC CASSPSAGTSGEYEQYF
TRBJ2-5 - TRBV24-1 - TGTGCCACCAGTGATAGCAGACAGTACCAAGAGACCCAGTACTTC CATSDSRQYQETQYF